This T cell receptor (beta chain) originates from a study of T cell responses to AZD1222 COVID-19 vaccine. Points on this clone: Antigen: not known.

The V end was cut by 3 bases, the J end by 1 base, with 6 bases between. CDR3 length: 13 amino acids. Per the germline V gene, CDR1 is LNHDA and CDR2 is SQIVND (reference sequence). Study conclusions and caveats: Females outnumbered males among donors, who were mostly white British; clonal diversity was possibly underestimated. Epitopes outside B.1.351 and B.1.1.7 mutated regions reportedly drew nearly half of spike TCRs.

Measured with immunoSEQ multiplex PCR; TCRdb has only the in-frame clones, and not every one. The table lists tens of thousands of clones, around 91% of them singletons. The material was peripheral blood, obtained on day 0 of MenACWY control vaccination. The chain links TRBV19 to TRBJ2-5; D is undetermined. This TCR was sampled from an adult in good health. The CDR3 loop reads CASSIPPQETQYF. In nucleotides, the CDR3 is TGTGCCAGTAGTATCCCTCCCCAAGAGACCCAGTACTTC.